The source of this TCR beta chain is a study of Graves' ophthalmopathy and Graves' hyperthyroidism. For the study at large: Blood was drawn at initial diagnosis, before any treatment.

Study-level points and caveats: For separating ophthalmopathy from stable hyperthyroidism, a 13-signature model gave 87.88% sensitivity and roughly 83% specificity.

Germline lookup yields CDR1 DFQATT and CDR2 SNEGSKA (reference sequence). This CDR3 comprises 11 residues. Turning to this clonotype: Its antigen is undetermined. Given a much more abundant clone one base away, this may be a read error.

From RNA, the CDR3 regions of TCR beta chains were amplified and sequenced. Second-round multiplex PCR came after first-round RT-PCR with HTBI primers. Using its own MiXCR run on the multiplex PCR reads, TCRdb lists one record per CDR3 protein. The table shows 500,000 to 700,000 distinct CDR3 sequences, with over 20% occurring only once. Out of about 9.6 ml of fresh peripheral blood, PBMCs were obtained. This chain uses TRBV20-1 with TRBJ2-5; D is possibly TRBD2 (6 bases). The source of this sequence is a woman aged 18-30 years with stable Graves' hyperthyroidism. Some clones in this sample may be carry-over from other donors' samples. Material: peripheral blood. CDR3 coding DNA: TGCAGTGTACAGAGTCGGGAGACCCGGTACTTC. This gives the protein CSVQSRETRYF.